The TCR beta chain described here comes from a study of T cells in Graves' hyperthyroidism and ophthalmopathy. The germline V gene has CDR1 KGHDR and CDR2 SFDVKD. The CDR3 totals 16 residues. V dropped 0 bases and J dropped 4 bases, with 11 bases sitting between them. TCR beta CDR3 sequences were amplified from RNA transcripts. First-round RT-PCR with HTBI primers amplified the TCR CDR3 region. TCRdb re-called the multiplex PCR reads through MiXCR, storing one row per CDR3 protein. The sample holds approximately 430,000 distinct CDR3 sequences, approximately 14% seen once. Material for sequencing was blood. The V gene is TRBV24-1, the J gene TRBJ2-2, with D possibly being TRBD2 (5 bases). This TCR was recovered from a young woman with Graves' hyperthyroidism. The CDR3, as DNA: TGTGCCACCAGTGATTTGCATACTAGATCCACCGGGGAGCTGTTTTTT. Translation gives CATSDLHTRSTGELFF.